Each of the 6 T cell receptor beta chains below was sequenced from the same sample in a study of technical replicates of blood from several donors. Here immunoSEQ multiplex PCR was the method, and the copy in TCRdb shows in-frame clones only, minus some. The sample includes about 89,000 clones, approximately 94% of them seen just once. Specimen: T cells isolated from PBMCs. These receptors originate from a human donor in good health.

The chain has TRBV6-5 and TRBJ2-7, with 9 bases fitting TRBD2. The CDR3 extends over 15 amino acids. V shed 2 bases, J shed 4 bases, and the junction held 6 bases outside the gene matches. Germline V gives CDR1 MNHEY, CDR2 SVGAGI. The CDR3 reads CASSYEAGGFYEQYF. Here the CDR3 DNA reads TGTGCCAGCAGTTACGAGGCGGGGGGGTTTTACGAGCAGTACTTC.

The V gene is TRBV6-5, the J gene TRBJ2-3; the D gene is possibly TRBD2 (5 bases). This CDR3 is built from 15 residues. V lost 5 bases to trimming and J lost 7 bases, with 19 bases between them. Looked up from germline, CDR1 is MNHEY and CDR2 is SVGAGI. As DNA, the CDR3 is TGTGCCAGCAGTAACGGGGTCTGGGGTCGAAATACGCAGTATTTT. Translating it yields CASSNGVWGRNTQYF.

V is TRBV7-3 and J is TRBJ1-1, with 7 bases lining up with TRBD1. V lost 5 bases and J lost 4; bases outside the gene matches: 4. The CDR3 runs 13 residues. Looked up from germline, CDR1 is SGHTA and CDR2 is FQGTGA. CDR3 bases: TGTGCCAGCAGCAAGACAGGGAGCACTGAAGCTTTCTTT. This gives the protein CASSKTGSTEAFF.

This rearrangement joins TRBV5-6 to TRBJ2-7; D is possibly TRBD2 (6 bases). Per the germline V gene, CDR1 is SGHDT and CDR2 is YYEEEE. The CDR3 extends over 15 amino acids. V dropped 3 bases and J dropped 2 bases, with 15 bases sitting between them. CDR3 region: CASSWAREPPYEQYF. The CDR3 DNA follows: TGTGCCAGCAGCTGGGCCCGGGAGCCGCCCTACGAGCAGTACTTC.

The chain combines TRBV5-4 with TRBJ2-3, with TRBD2 matching 7 bases. Germline V gene sequence: CDR1 SGHNT, CDR2 YYREEE (reference sequence). Trimming cost V 1 base and J 0 bases; bases outside gene matches: 5. The CDR3 length is 16 residues. The CDR3 nucleotides are TGTGCCAGCAGCTTGAGCGCTAGCGGCAGCACAGATACGCAGTATTTT. Protein: CASSLSASGSTDTQYF.

This chain joins TRBV14 and TRBJ1-2, with D unresolved. The CDR3 spans 14 residues. Per the germline V gene, CDR1 is SGHDN and CDR2 is FVKESK. V shed 0 bases and J shed 4 bases, with 9 bases lying between them. Written as DNA, the CDR3 is TGTGCCAGCAGCCAAGACCCATTTAGCTATGGCTACACCTTC. Translation gives CASSQDPFSYGYTF.